The clone carrying this T cell receptor beta chain was counted many times. Antigen unknown. TCRdb re-called the 5' RACE reads through MiXCR, storing one row per CDR3 protein. The data contain 700,000 to 850,000 distinct CDR3 sequences, approximately 12% of them singletons. The germline V gene has CDR1 MNHNS and CDR2 SASEGT. The CDR3 length is 14 residues. Trimming took 6 bases from V and 7 from J; bases not matched to a gene: 9. The sample is drawn from a study of CD8 T cells in ankylosing spondylitis. Regarding the study as a whole: There was a TCR beta motif, made of fewer than 10 highly homologous variants, that appeared characteristic of ankylosing spondylitis blood.

The TCR comes from a male donor with ankylosing spondylitis. The material sequenced was blood, either unsorted or a sorted T cell fraction (not recorded which). V and J are TRBV6-1 and TRBJ2-5, with TRBD1 identical over 9 bases. CDR3: CASRIRTGEATQYF. The CDR3, as DNA: TGTGCCAGCAGGATTCGGACAGGGGAGGCGACCCAGTACTTC.